The T cell receptor beta chain described here comes from a study of cytomegalovirus exposure and HLA in healthy donors. The PCR contained 60 Vbeta and 13 Jbeta primers. TCRdb keeps only in-frame clones here, not all; method: immunoSEQ multiplex PCR. This sample has around 100,000 clones, with 55% to 75% found just once. The CDR3 has 14 residues. Looked up from germline, CDR1 is SGDLS and CDR2 is YYNGEE. Trimming took off 2 bases at V and 6 bases at J, with 12 bases between the two ends. V usage is TRBV9 and J usage is TRBJ1-3; D not resolved. The clonotype comes from a man aged 30-40 years in good health and CMV-seropositive. The sequenced sample consisted of PBMCs. The CDR3 reads CASSVGGGLNTIYF. In nucleotides, the CDR3 is TGTGCCAGCAGCGTTGGAGGAGGACTAAACACCATATATTTT.